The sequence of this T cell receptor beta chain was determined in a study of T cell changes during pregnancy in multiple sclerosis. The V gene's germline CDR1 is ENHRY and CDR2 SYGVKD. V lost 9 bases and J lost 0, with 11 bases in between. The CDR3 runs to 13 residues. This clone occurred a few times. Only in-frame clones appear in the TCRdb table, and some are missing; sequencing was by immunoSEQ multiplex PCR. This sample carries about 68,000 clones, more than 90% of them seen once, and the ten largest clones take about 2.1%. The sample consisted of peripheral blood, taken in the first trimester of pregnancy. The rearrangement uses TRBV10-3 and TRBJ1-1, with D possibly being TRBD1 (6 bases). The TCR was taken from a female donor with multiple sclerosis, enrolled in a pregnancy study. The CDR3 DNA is TGTGCCATGACAGGCGACCTGAACACTGAAGCTTTCTTT. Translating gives CAMTGDLNTEAFF.